The text below deals with one T cell receptor beta chain. CDR1 is SGHVS, CDR2 FQNEAQ, per germline. V gave up 7 bases and J gave up 7 bases, with 22 bases separating them. CDR3 length: 15 residues. This entry belongs to a study of T cell responses to AZD1222 COVID-19 vaccine. Profiling relied on immunoSEQ multiplex PCR, and the TCRdb table lists in-frame clones only, not all of them. The table includes some 110,000 clones, 82% detected once. Material: peripheral blood, obtained on day 0 of AZD1222 vaccination. This receptor was obtained from an adult in good health. The rearrangement joins TRBV7-8 to TRBJ2-5; maybe TRBD2 (6 bases). CDR3 in amino acids: CASISGVPGYGTQYF. The CDR3 region has the DNA TGTGCCAGCATATCGGGGGTTCCCGGGTACGGGACCCAGTACTTC.